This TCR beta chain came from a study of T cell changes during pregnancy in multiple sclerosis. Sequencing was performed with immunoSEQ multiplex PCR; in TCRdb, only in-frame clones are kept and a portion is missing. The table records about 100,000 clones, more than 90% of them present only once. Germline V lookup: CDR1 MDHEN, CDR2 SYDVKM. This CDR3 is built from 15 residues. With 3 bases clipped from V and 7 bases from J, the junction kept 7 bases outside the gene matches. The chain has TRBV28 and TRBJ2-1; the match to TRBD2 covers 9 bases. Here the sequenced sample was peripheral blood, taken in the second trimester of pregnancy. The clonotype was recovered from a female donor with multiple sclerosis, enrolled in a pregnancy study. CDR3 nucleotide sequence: TGTGCCAGCAGTTTGCTTGCGGGAGGGCCGAATGAGCAGTTCTTC. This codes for CASSLLAGGPNEQFF. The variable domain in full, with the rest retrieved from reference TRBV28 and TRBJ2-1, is DVKVTQSSRYLVKRTGEKVFLECVQDMDHENMFWYRQDPGLGLRLIYFSYDVKMKEKGDIPEGYSVSREKKERFSLILESASTNQTSMYLCASSLLAGGPNEQFFGPGTRLTVL.